This T cell receptor beta chain was found in a study of cytomegalovirus exposure and HLA in healthy donors. As to this clone: Its antigen remains unknown.

V was clipped by 3 bases and J by 5 bases; unmatched bases: 5. CDR1 SGHRS and CDR2 YFSETQ come from the germline V gene. CDR3 size: 14 residues. PCR was performed using 60 Vbeta and 13 Jbeta primers. Measured with immunoSEQ multiplex PCR; TCRdb has only the in-frame clones, and not every one. The sample yields fewer than 250,000 clones, around 73% seen once. Whole-study results and caveats: A later analysis linked around 15,000 TCR beta sequences to HLA alleles at 0.05 false discovery rate. The study designated around 150 TCR beta chains cytomegalovirus-associated.

The rearrangement uses TRBV5-1 and TRBJ2-7; 10 bases match TRBD1. Sequenced input: PBMCs. The TCR sequence derives from a male donor in good health and CMV-seronegative. CDR3 DNA: TGCGCCAGCAGCTCCCGGGACAGGGGAGACGAGCAGTACTTC. Translating gives CASSSRDRGDEQYF.